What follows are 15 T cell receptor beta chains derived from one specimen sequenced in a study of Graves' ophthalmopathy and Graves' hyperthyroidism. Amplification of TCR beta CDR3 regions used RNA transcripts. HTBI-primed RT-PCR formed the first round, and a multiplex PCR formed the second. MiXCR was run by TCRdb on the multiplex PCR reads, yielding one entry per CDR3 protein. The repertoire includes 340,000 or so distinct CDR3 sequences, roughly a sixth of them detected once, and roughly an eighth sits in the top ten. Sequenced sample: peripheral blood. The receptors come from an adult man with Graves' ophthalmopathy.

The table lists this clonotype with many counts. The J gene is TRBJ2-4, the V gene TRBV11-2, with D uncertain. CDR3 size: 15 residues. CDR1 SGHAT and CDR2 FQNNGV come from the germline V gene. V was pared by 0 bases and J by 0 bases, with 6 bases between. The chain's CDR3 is CASSLEGSAKNIQYF. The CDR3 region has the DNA TGTGCCAGCAGCTTAGAAGGATCAGCCAAAAACATTCAGTACTTC. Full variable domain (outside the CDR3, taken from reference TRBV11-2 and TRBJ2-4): EAGVAQSPRYKIIEKRQSVAFWCNPISGHATLYWYQQILGQGPKLLIQFQNNGVVDDSQLPKDRFSAERLKGVDSTLKIQPAKLEDSAVYLCASSLEGSAKNIQYFGAGTRLSVL.

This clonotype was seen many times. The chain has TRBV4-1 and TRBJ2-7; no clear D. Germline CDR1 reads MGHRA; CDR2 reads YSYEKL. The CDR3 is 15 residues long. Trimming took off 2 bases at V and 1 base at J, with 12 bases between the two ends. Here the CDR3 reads CASSQQFPGSYEQYF. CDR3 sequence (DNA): TGCGCCAGCAGCCAACAATTCCCTGGGTCCTACGAGCAGTACTTC.

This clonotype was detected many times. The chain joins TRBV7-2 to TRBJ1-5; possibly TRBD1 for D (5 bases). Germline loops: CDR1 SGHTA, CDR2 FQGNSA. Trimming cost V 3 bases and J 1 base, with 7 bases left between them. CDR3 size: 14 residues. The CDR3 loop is CASSLDKSNQPQHF. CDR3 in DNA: TGTGCCAGCAGCTTGGACAAAAGCAATCAGCCCCAGCATTTT. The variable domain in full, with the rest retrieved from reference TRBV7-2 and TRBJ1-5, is GAGVSQSPSNKVTEKGKDVELRCDPISGHTALYWYRQSLGQGLEFLIYFQGNSAPDKSGLPSDRFSAERTGGSVSTLTIQRTQQEDSAVYLCASSLDKSNQPQHFGDGTRLSIL.

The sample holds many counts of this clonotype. The CDR3, as DNA: TGCAGTGCTAAGGATGAGGCGATAGCGAGCAATCAGCCCCAGCATTTT. Amino acids: CSAKDEAIASNQPQHF. The chain carries TRBV20-1 and TRBJ1-5; no definite D call. V was cut by 4 bases and J by 1 base, with 17 bases left in between. The V gene's germline CDR1 is DFQATT and CDR2 SNEGSKA (reference sequence). The CDR3 is 16 residues long.

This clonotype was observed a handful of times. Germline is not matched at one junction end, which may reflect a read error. CDR3 residues: CTARGRAGYSYEQYF. The CDR3 nucleotides read TGCACTGCTAGGGGACGGGCAGGGTACTCCTACGAGCAGTACTTC. This sequence joins TRBV20-1 and TRBJ2-7; the D gene could be TRBD1 or TRBD2 (5 bases each). The CDR3 totals 15 residues. Per germline, CDR1 DFQATT and CDR2 SNEGSKA (reference sequence).

The CDR3 region is CASSVVRGSEAFF. CDR3 bases: TGTGCCAGCAGTGTAGTTCGGGGGTCTGAAGCTTTCTTT. The chain combines TRBV2 with TRBJ1-1; D is perhaps TRBD1 (5 bases). The V end lost 4 bases, the J end lost 6 bases, and 12 bases lay between the germline ends. Germline V lookup: CDR1 SNHLY, CDR2 FYNNEI. The CDR3 sequence is 13 residues long.

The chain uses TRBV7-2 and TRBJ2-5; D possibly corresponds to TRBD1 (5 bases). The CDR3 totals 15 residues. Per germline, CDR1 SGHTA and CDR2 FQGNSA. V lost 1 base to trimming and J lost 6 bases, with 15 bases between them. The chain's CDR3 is CASSLERWQGQTQYF. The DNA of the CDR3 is TGTGCCAGCAGCTTAGAACGGTGGCAGGGCCAGACCCAGTACTTC. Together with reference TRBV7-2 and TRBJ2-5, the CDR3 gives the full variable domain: GAGVSQSPSNKVTEKGKDVELRCDPISGHTALYWYRQSLGQGLEFLIYFQGNSAPDKSGLPSDRFSAERTGGSVSTLTIQRTQQEDSAVYLCASSLERWQGQTQYFGPGTRLLVL.

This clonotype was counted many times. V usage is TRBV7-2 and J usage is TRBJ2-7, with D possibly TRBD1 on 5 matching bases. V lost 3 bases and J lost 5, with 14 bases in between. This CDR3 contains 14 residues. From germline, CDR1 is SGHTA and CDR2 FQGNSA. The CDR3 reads CASSLGQGLDEQYF. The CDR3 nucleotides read TGTGCCAGCAGCTTGGGTCAGGGCCTCGACGAGCAGTACTTC.

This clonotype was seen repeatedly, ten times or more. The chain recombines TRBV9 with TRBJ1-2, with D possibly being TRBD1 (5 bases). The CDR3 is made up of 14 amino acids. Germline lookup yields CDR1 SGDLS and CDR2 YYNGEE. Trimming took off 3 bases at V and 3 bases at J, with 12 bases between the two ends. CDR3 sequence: CASSAWDGDYGYTF. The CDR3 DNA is TGTGCCAGCAGCGCCTGGGACGGAGACTATGGCTACACCTTC.

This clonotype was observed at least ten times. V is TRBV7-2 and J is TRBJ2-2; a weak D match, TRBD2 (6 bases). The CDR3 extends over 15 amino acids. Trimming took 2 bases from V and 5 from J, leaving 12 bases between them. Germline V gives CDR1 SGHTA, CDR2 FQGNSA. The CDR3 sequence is CASSLLAGRTGELFF. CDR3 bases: TGTGCCAGCAGCTTATTGGCGGGGCGGACCGGGGAGCTGTTTTTT.

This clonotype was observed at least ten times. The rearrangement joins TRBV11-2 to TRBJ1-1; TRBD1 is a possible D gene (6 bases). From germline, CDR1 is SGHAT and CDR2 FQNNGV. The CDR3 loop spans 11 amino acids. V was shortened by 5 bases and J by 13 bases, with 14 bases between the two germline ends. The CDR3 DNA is TGTGCCAGCAGCCTCCGGGACACGGTTTTCTTT. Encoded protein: CASSLRDTVFF. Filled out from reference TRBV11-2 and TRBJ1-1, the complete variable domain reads EAGVAQSPRYKIIEKRQSVAFWCNPISGHATLYWYQQILGQGPKLLIQFQNNGVVDDSQLPKDRFSAERLKGVDSTLKIQPAKLEDSAVYLCASSLRDTVFFGQGTRLTVV.

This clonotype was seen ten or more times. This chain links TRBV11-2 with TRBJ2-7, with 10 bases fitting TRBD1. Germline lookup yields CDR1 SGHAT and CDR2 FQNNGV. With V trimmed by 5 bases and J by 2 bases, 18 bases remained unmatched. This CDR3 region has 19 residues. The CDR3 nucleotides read TGTGCCAGCAGCCCCCTAAGATCCGACAGGGGGCGTCACCCCTACGAGCAGTACTTC. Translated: CASSPLRSDRGRHPYEQYF.

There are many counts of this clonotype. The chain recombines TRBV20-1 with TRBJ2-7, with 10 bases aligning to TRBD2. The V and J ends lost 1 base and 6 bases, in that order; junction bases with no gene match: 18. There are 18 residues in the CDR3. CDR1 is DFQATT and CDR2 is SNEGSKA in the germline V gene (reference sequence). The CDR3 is CSARAGLGTSASSGEQYF. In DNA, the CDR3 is TGCAGTGCTAGAGCGGGGCTGGGGACTAGCGCTTCGTCCGGCGAGCAGTACTTC.

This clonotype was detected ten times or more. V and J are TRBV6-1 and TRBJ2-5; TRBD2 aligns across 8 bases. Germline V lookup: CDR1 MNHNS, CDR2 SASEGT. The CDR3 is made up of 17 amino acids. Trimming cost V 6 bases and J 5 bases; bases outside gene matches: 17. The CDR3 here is CASSRAGAGVVMETQYF. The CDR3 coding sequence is TGTGCCAGCAGCCGCGCGGGAGCGGGAGTAGTAATGGAGACCCAGTACTTC.

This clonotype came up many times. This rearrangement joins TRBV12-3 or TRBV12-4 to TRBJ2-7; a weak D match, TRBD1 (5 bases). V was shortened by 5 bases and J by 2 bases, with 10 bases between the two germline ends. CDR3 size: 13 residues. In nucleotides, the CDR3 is TGTGCCAGCAGTCGACAGAGAACCTACGAGCAGTACTTC. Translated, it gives CASSRQRTYEQYF.